These 22 T cell receptor beta chains came from one sample sequenced in a study of early T cells in non-severe SARS-CoV-2 infection. TCRdb analysed the 5' RACE reads with MiXCR anew, one entry per CDR3 protein. There are roughly 81,000 distinct CDR3 sequences in the sample; roughly 12% occur only once, and approximately 2.4% lies in the top ten. The sequencing sample was made of whole blood. These TCRs come from an adult who was a healthcare worker with PCR-confirmed SARS-CoV-2 infection or an uninfected control (not recorded which).

This chain connects TRBV20-1 to TRBJ1-1; D is uncertain. The germline CDR1 and CDR2 sequences are DFQATT and SNEGSKA (reference sequence). The length of the CDR3 is 12 residues. V lost 3 bases and J lost 3, with 8 bases in between. CDR3 sequence: CSASSQHTEAFF. The CDR3 bases are TGCAGTGCTAGTTCCCAGCACACTGAAGCTTTCTTT.

This clonotype was seen at least ten times. This chain links TRBV9 with TRBJ2-2; 7 bases are shared with TRBD1. Trimming removed 0 bases from V and 7 bases from J; junction bases left unmatched: 15. This CDR3 has 18 residues. Germline-derived CDR1 and CDR2 are SGDLS and YYNGEE. The CDR3 region has the DNA TGTGCCAGCAGCGTAGGCCCCCCGGGACAGAAGATAGTCGGGGAGCTGTTTTTT. Its translation: CASSVGPPGQKIVGELFF.

This rearrangement joins TRBV21-1 to TRBJ2-3; the listed D gene, TRBD1, was not tested against the DNA. TRBV21-1 has pseudogene status. The CDR3 is 13 amino acids. The chain's CDR3 is CASVAKRGDTQYF. Written as DNA, the CDR3 is TGTGCCAGCGTCGCAAAGAGGGGAGATACGCAGTATTTT.

This clonotype was observed many times. The chain couples TRBV2 to TRBJ2-2; 7 positions agree with TRBD2. The CDR3 is 14 amino acids. The trim removed 8 bases at V and 4 bases at J, leaving 7 bases unmatched. CDR1 and CDR2 (germline): SNHLY, FYNNEI. The DNA of the CDR3 is TGTGCCAGCCACCGGGGGGAGGGCACCGGGGAGCTGTTTTTT. Amino acid sequence: CASHRGEGTGELFF. Complete variable domain (other parts from reference TRBV2 and TRBJ2-2): EPEVTQTPSHQVTQMGQEVILRCVPISNHLYFYWYRQILGQKVEFLVSFYNNEISEKSEIFDDQFSVERPDGSNFTLKIRSTKLEDSAMYFCASHRGEGTGELFFGEGSRLTVL.

This clonotype was recorded a few times. The V and J genes are TRBV20-1 and TRBJ1-3; D possibly corresponds to TRBD1 (5 bases). From germline, CDR1 is DFQATT and CDR2 SNEGSKA (reference sequence). The CDR3 loop spans 15 amino acids. Between the trimmed V and J ends, which lost 6 bases and 4 bases, there was a span of 19 bases. The CDR3 here is CSAPHPGTFGNTIYF. The DNA of the CDR3 is TGCAGTGCGCCACACCCGGGGACCTTCGGAAACACCATATATTTT.

This clonotype has ten or more counts. V and J are TRBV2 and TRBJ1-2; 10 bases match TRBD1. Germline V lookup: CDR1 SNHLY, CDR2 FYNNEI. This CDR3 has 14 amino acids. The trim removed 2 bases at V and 8 bases at J, leaving 5 bases unmatched. This CDR3 is CASSEQDRGPGYTF. CDR3 coding DNA: TGTGCCAGCAGTGAACAAGACAGGGGGCCAGGCTACACCTTC. The full variable domain, with the rest looked up from reference TRBV2 and TRBJ1-2, is EPEVTQTPSHQVTQMGQEVILRCVPISNHLYFYWYRQILGQKVEFLVSFYNNEISEKSEIFDDQFSVERPDGSNFTLKIRSTKLEDSAMYFCASSEQDRGPGYTFGSGTRLTVV.

This clonotype was observed a few times. V gene TRBV6-5 combines with J gene TRBJ2-2; possibly TRBD2 for D (6 bases). Germline CDR1 MNHEY, CDR2 SVGAGI. This CDR3 is built from 16 residues. V shed 2 bases and J shed 3 bases, with 13 bases lying between them. CDR3 nucleotides: TGTGCCAGCAGTTACGTTTCGGGAGTGGACACCGGGGAGCTGTTTTTT. Encoded protein: CASSYVSGVDTGELFF.

This clonotype was seen at least ten times. The chain recombines TRBV20-1 with TRBJ1-5; a possible D gene is TRBD1 (6 bases). Trimming pared 5 bases from V and 1 base from J, leaving 9 bases between. CDR1 is DFQATT and CDR2 is SNEGSKA in the germline V gene (reference sequence). This CDR3 comprises 13 residues. CDR3 sequence (DNA): TGCAGTGCTTGGACAGCAAGCAATCAGCCCCAGCATTTT. It specifies CSAWTASNQPQHF.

This clonotype was detected ten times or more. This chain joins TRBV12-3 or TRBV12-4 and TRBJ2-1; D not certain. The germline V and J ends were trimmed by 4 bases and 4 bases, with 17 bases remaining between them. The CDR3 length is 16 residues. CDR3 sequence (DNA): TGTGCCAGCAGTTCCTTCCCGGGTCGGAAATACAATGAGCAGTTCTTC. This encodes CASSSFPGRKYNEQFF.

V gene TRBV29-1 combines with J gene TRBJ1-1; perhaps TRBD1 as D (5 bases). V was pared by 5 bases and J by 0 bases, with 10 bases between. The CDR3 loop spans 13 amino acids. CDR1 and CDR2 from the germline V gene are SQVTM and ANQGSEA. CDR3 nucleotides: TGCAGCGTTTGGTCAGGGATGAACACTGAAGCTTTCTTT. Protein product: CSVWSGMNTEAFF.

This clonotype appeared many times. The genes are TRBV7-9 and TRBJ1-4; TRBD1 aligns across 7 bases. The CDR3 contains 19 residues. The V gene's germline CDR1 is SEHNR and CDR2 FQNEAQ (reference sequence). V lost 4 bases to trimming and J lost 5 bases; unmatched junction nucleotides: 19. CDR3 loop: CASSSRTGRLSGPNEKLFF. DNA of the CDR3: TGTGCCAGCAGCTCCCGGACAGGTCGTCTCTCGGGACCAAATGAAAAACTGTTTTTT. Full variable domain (rest looked up from reference TRBV7-9 and TRBJ1-4): DTGVSQNPRHKITKRGQNVTFRCDPISEHNRLYWYRQTLGQGPEFLTYFQNEAQLEKSRLLSDRFSAERPKGSFSTLEIQRTEQGDSAMYLCASSSRTGRLSGPNEKLFFGSGTQLSVL.

This rearrangement joins TRBV29-1 to TRBJ2-7; 10 nucleotides match TRBD2. The CDR3 contains 16 residues. V lost 4 bases, J lost 0 bases, and 9 bases stayed unmatched. The germline CDR1 and CDR2 sequences are SQVTM and ANQGSEA. CDR3 protein: CSVVYSGGPRSYEQYF. As DNA, the CDR3 is TGCAGCGTTGTGTATAGCGGGGGGCCCCGCTCCTACGAGCAGTACTTC.

The rearrangement joins TRBV11-1 to TRBJ1-1, with D unclear. The CDR3 is 14 amino acids. In germline, CDR1 is SGHAT, CDR2 FQDESV (reference sequence). The V end lost 2 bases, the J end lost 4 bases, and 11 bases lay between the germline ends. The CDR3 DNA follows: TGTGCCAGCAGCTTACGGCAGTGGGGCACTGAAGCTTTCTTT. Its protein is CASSLRQWGTEAFF.

A single count supports this clonotype. With a much larger clone just one base away, this may be a read error. The chain employs TRBV7-3 and TRBJ2-1; D assignment may be TRBD1 or TRBD2 (5 bases each). Germline V gene data show CDR1 as SGHTA and CDR2 as FQGTGA. Trimming stripped 2 bases from V and 1 base from J, with 12 bases between. The length of the CDR3 is 16 residues. The chain's CDR3 is CASSLLGDGSYNEQFF. CDR3 coding DNA: TGTGCCAGCAGCTTACTGGGGGACGGATCCTACAATGAGCAGTTCTTC.

This sequence joins TRBV11-3 and TRBJ1-1, with D possibly TRBD1 on 6 matching bases. Germline V gives CDR1 SGHNT, CDR2 YENEEA. The CDR3 has 15 residues. V was clipped by 5 bases and J by 1 base, with 14 bases between them. CDR3 sequence: CASSPRGQWNTEAFF. The DNA for the CDR3 is TGTGCCAGCAGCCCGCGAGGACAGTGGAACACTGAAGCTTTCTTT.

This chain uses TRBV29-1 with TRBJ1-1; TRBD1 aligns across 7 bases. Losses at the gene ends were 7 bases for V and 3 bases for J; bases not matched to a gene: 5. Germline-derived CDR1 and CDR2 are SQVTM and ANQGSEA. This CDR3 comprises 12 residues. As DNA, the CDR3 is TGCAGCGGTAGGGGGCCGGACACTGAAGCTTTCTTT. It specifies CSGRGPDTEAFF.

The sample holds many counts of this clonotype. J is TRBJ1-1 and V is TRBV28, with D possibly being TRBD1 (5 bases). Germline CDR1 reads MDHEN; CDR2 reads SYDVKM. There are 15 residues in the CDR3. Trimming shortened V by 3 bases and J by 1 base, and 12 bases separated the two germline ends. The CDR3 nucleotides are TGTGCCAGCAGTTTGGGGTCCAGGGAGAACACTGAAGCTTTCTTT. This gives the protein CASSLGSRENTEAFF.

Many counts were recorded for this clonotype. This chain uses TRBV20-1 with TRBJ2-2, with 8 bases aligning to TRBD2. CDR3 length: 15 amino acids. After removal of 6 bases from V and 3 bases from J, the junction contained 9 bases not matched to a gene. Germline values: CDR1 DFQATT, CDR2 SNEGSKA (reference sequence). The chain's CDR3 is CSAPGGRGDTGELFF. The CDR3 DNA follows: TGCAGTGCCCCCGGGGGGCGGGGGGACACCGGGGAGCTGTTTTTT.

The J gene is TRBJ2-1, the V gene TRBV10-3; 10 bases are shared with TRBD2. Germline-derived CDR1 and CDR2 are ENHRY and SYGVKD. This CDR3 region has 14 residues. The V segment lost 6 bases and the J segment 7 bases; nucleotides outside the gene matches: 6. The CDR3 is CAISGTSEKNEQFF. CDR3 in DNA: TGTGCCATCAGCGGGACTAGCGAGAAGAATGAGCAGTTCTTC.

At least ten counts were recorded for this clonotype. V and J are TRBV11-2 and TRBJ2-5; D ambiguous. V lost 1 base and J lost 2, with 8 bases in between. This CDR3 contains 14 residues. The V gene's germline CDR1 is SGHAT and CDR2 FQNNGV. The CDR3 sequence is CASSLVEGQETQYF. The CDR3, as DNA: TGTGCCAGCAGCTTAGTAGAAGGGCAAGAGACCCAGTACTTC.

This clonotype was counted ten times or more. The chain is built from TRBV7-3 and TRBJ2-1, with 8 bases matching TRBD2. The germline CDR1 and CDR2 sequences are SGHTA and FQGTGA. This CDR3 spans 18 amino acids. The trim removed 2 bases at V and 0 bases at J, leaving 9 bases unmatched. This CDR3 reads CASSLGGASGSSYNEQFF. The DNA of the CDR3 is TGTGCCAGCAGCTTAGGAGGAGCGAGCGGGAGCTCCTACAATGAGCAGTTCTTC.

This clonotype has only a few counts. This chain joins TRBV7-8 and TRBJ2-3, with D possibly TRBD1 on 6 matching bases. Per germline, CDR1 SGHVS and CDR2 FQNEAQ. V was cut by 8 bases and J by 3 bases, with 9 bases left in between. This CDR3 contains 12 residues. CDR3 sequence reads: CASGQRTDTQYF. The CDR3 DNA reads as TGTGCCAGCGGACAGAGAACAGATACGCAGTATTTT.